This TCR beta chain was recovered during a study of CD8 T cells in ankylosing spondylitis. Findings of the study overall: Seemingly characteristic of ankylosing spondylitis blood was a TCR beta motif consisting of about 8 highly homologous variants. There was reportedly significant enrichment of clones that were disease-linked in matched ankylosing spondylitis synovial fluid.

One entry per CDR3 protein results from TCRdb running MiXCR on the 5' RACE reads. This sample has 500,000 or so distinct CDR3 sequences; approximately 5% occur once, and the top ten carry 3% to 4%. The CDR3 contains 14 residues. Germline lookup yields CDR1 SGHRS and CDR2 YFSETQ. J gave up 8 bases and V 1 base, and 6 bases lay outside the gene matches. This clonotype came up many times. The antigen is undetermined. The J gene is TRBJ1-2, the V gene TRBV5-1, with 9 bases fitting TRBD1. This clonotype was sampled from a male donor with ankylosing spondylitis. Sequencing was carried out using blood, either unsorted or a sorted T cell fraction (not recorded which). CDR3 nucleotide sequence: TGCGCCAGCAGCTTGACGACAGGGGGTCGAGGCTACACCTTC. As protein: CASSLTTGGRGYTF.